This TCR beta chain came from a study of cytomegalovirus exposure and HLA in healthy donors (TCRdb year 2017). Some background on the complete study: An earlier analysis of several hundred of the donors reported roughly 270 Gb of sequence data and 120 million or so unique TCR beta sequences from 150 million to 200 million T cells. An earlier analysis of approximately 580 of the donors used high-throughput TCR beta sequencing to judge whether each TCR beta V gene segment behaved as functional or pseudogenic. A later analysis re-examined previously published TCR beta repertoires from 600 to 700 donors and added high-resolution HLA genotyping to investigate patterns of TCR occurrence. Donor age, sex, ethnicity and CMV serostatus were compiled alongside the repertoire data. Of the approximately 400 genotyped donors, around 81% fell in the genetic ancestry cluster associated with self-reported Caucasian donors. The later analysis used no new phenotypic data to find candidate immune exposures, relying instead on TCR beta sequences and their occurrence across donors. HLA typing covered class I and class II loci at four-digit resolution. An early release that covered several hundred HLA-typed donors contained 250 to 350 gigabases of sequencing data and 80 million or so unique TCR sequences. The number of donors typed differed by locus, with about 629-630 for A, B, C, DRB1 and DQB1, around 520 for DQA1, 600 to 610 for DPA1, and approximately 470 for DPB1. A handful of DR-DQ haplotypes were handled as single units for association and clustering because linkage in the cohort was strong. The study aimed to test whether signatures of past pathogen exposure could be identified by cataloging public T cell receptors. A later genetic analysis used genome-wide SNP genotypes for about 55% of the 666 donors, treating that subset as a discovery cohort. Using immunosequencing, the study profiled T cell repertoires from about 610 subjects and related those repertoires to cytomegalovirus serostatus. Every repertoire in the discovery cohort had been generated on one and the same sequencing platform. Besides the first cohort of approximately 670 subjects, a separate validation cohort made up of some 110 different subjects was used. Among under 450 genotyped donors of the cohort, an average of about 240,000 unique TCR beta nucleotide sequences were sequenced per donor, 15% to 20% of them non-productive. High-throughput TCR immunosequencing, statistical association of individual TCRs with disease status, and machine learning were combined to predict cytomegalovirus infection status. Here is what the overall study found, with its caveats: CMV serostatus was the only immune exposure information available for the cohort. Three of the identified cytomegalovirus-associated TCR beta chains were confirmed in vitro to be specific for cytomegalovirus antigens. The authors suggested that the approach could potentially be generalized to other disease states and immunological phenotypes. A later analysis found that TCR association rates varied across HLA loci, with DRB1 alleles showing the most associated TCRs and HLA-C alleles the fewest. A total of 164 TCR beta chains were listed by the study as associated with cytomegalovirus. Correlated functional status among segregating V segments might reflect linkage disequilibrium, but an unknown experimental factor could not be ruled out. V-gene and J-gene trimming of TCR beta chains was associated with a missense DCLRE1C variant in a later genetic analysis, and the association was replicated in an independent cohort. A cluster of highly shared sequence variants was judged likely to be a technical artifact of the sequencing pipeline. The earlier analysis of 587 of the donors excluded seventeen rarely observed V segments, including chromosome 9 orphons, because counts were too low. When HLA alleles, especially DR and DQ, strongly co-occurred, TCR associations were difficult to assign to individual alleles. Because HLA typing was unavailable for some donors at each locus, only the typed subset was used in association tests. The classifier was reported to diagnose cytomegalovirus status with high specificity and sensitivity in both the original cohort and the validation cohort. A later analysis found that most CMV-associated TCR beta chains appeared HLA-restricted, with HLA associations seemingly driven largely by CMV exposure. Broadly in line with IMGT annotations, most TCR beta V segments showed up in productive rearrangements about 90% or about 30% of the time in an earlier analysis of around 550 of the donors. Compared with the roughly 600-donor mean, donors in an Asian-associated ancestry cluster had fewer N-insertions in productive TCRs, according to a later genetic analysis. At a false discovery rate of 0.05, a later analysis linked about 16,000 TCR beta sequences to specific HLA alleles. According to a later analysis, parvovirus B19, influenza, CMV and Epstein-Barr virus appeared linked to several top co-occurrence clusters. Some IMGT-functional V segments, including TRBV6-2 and TRBV6-3, could not be distinguished by the 87-base-pair reads and were therefore excluded. Most TCR sequences were observed very rarely across donors, whereas some public TCRs were present in many individuals. In a later analysis, HLA-associated TCR beta chains were found to be more clonally expanded and to have lower generation probabilities than equally common non-associated chains. A further reported finding was that TCR beta sequences accurately predicted the HLA-A and HLA-B alleles for most subjects in the first cohort. Sequencing depth was assumed to be roughly uniform across donors in the presence/absence analyses, though that assumption may not hold. The cohort was sequenced for TCR beta chains only, and without alpha or paired-chain data the features that could be detected were limited.

In total, more than 500 healthy bone marrow donors made up the cohort. At the time of sampling, all cohort members were nominally healthy, though unrecorded immune exposures were likely present. The donor was CMV seropositive and belonged to the group of 250 to 300 seropositive cohort members. Each donor provided a peripheral blood sample, and peripheral blood mononuclear cells were used for TCR beta sequencing. Genomic DNA was extracted from the blood cell samples with the Qiagen DNeasy Blood Extraction Kit. Library construction relied on the immunoSEQ multiplex PCR assay. A mixture of 60 forward primers for TCR Vbeta segments and 13 reverse primers for TCR Jbeta segments was used in the multiplex PCR. Amplification of the CDR3 region of rearranged TCR beta genes was performed with a multiplex PCR assay on genomic DNA. Amplified TCR beta libraries were sequenced as 87-base-pair reads on the Illumina HiSeq System. As for how the authors treated the data: A later analysis counted some 80 million unique TCR beta chains across the 666 repertoires, and roughly 11 million of these chains were shared by at least two donors. Raw reads were error-corrected and collapsed into unique sequences by a nearest-neighbor algorithm in which closely related sequences were merged to remove PCR and sequencing errors. V, D and J gene segments were assigned by aligning CDR3 sequences to IMGT reference sequences. For a sequence to be retained, at least a six-nucleotide match to both a V gene segment and a J gene segment was required. Rearrangements were classified as productive when the CDR3 lacked stop codons and remained in frame with V and J, and all other rearrangements were classified as non-productive. CDR3 was defined according to IMGT convention as the region running from the second conserved V-encoded cysteine to the conserved J-encoded phenylalanine. The earlier analysis of roughly 590 of the donors excluded any sequence lacking an unambiguous match to a single V gene segment. In an earlier analysis of 450 to 700 of the donors, V segments were called functional above 56.7% productive rearrangements and were called segregating when the between-donor standard deviation exceeded 5%. A statistical classification framework was built for diagnosing cytomegalovirus status from the catalog of TCR beta chain sequences. In a later analysis, V and J genes were assigned by comparing TCR nucleotide sequences against IMGT/GENE-DB human TR gene sequences. A later analysis assigned CDR3 sequences and most-parsimonious VDJ recombination scenarios with the TCRdist pipeline. In a later analysis, each TCR beta chain was defined by its CDR3 amino acid sequence together with its V-gene family, and reads lacking a unique V-gene family were excluded. As a way to deal with suspected cross-contamination and a sequencing artifact, a later analysis dropped hundreds of nucleotide sequences that were highly shared and had low generation probability. In a later analysis, a clonal expansion index was calculated for each public chain from normalized within-repertoire ranks of inferred template counts. In a later analysis, generation probabilities were computed with a VDJ recombination model fitted to out-of-frame rearrangements, and the resulting probabilities were checked against IGoR. A later analysis scored TCR-TCR, TCR-HLA and TCR-CMV co-occurrence with hypergeometric tests, applying a repertoire-size bias correction to TCR pairs. To estimate false discovery rates, a later analysis permuted the HLA or CMV assignments 20 times. In a later analysis, co-occurring TCRs were grouped with DBSCAN, and TCRdist sequence similarity was added when clustering was performed within HLA-allele-positive subsets. Repertoires with fewer than 30,000 or more than 120,000 public chains, plus five repertoires with anomalous nucleotide sharing, were excluded from co-occurrence clustering. The table was pulled from immuneACCESS by TCRdb, which kept in-frame rearrangements only. Such tables lose some clones; where checked, under half of the loss comes from unresolved V genes, and the rest has no known cause. V, J and clone size are those of that table, while D and trimming were read from the DNA. The table for this sample lists 90,000 to 95,000 clones; about 85% of them were counted only once. The top ten clonotypes cover 1.2% of the sample.

Concerning this clone: Its binding antigen is unknown. No base-level quality is on record; no much larger clone is a single base apart. Distinct nucleotide sequences in the sample also encode this CDR3.

From the cysteine up to the phenylalanine, the CDR3 has a length of 13 residues. The read is trimmed to its CDR3 DNA, 39 bases read in frame from base 1. V is shortened by 2 bases, J by 1 base, and the region joining them spans 6 bases. As encoded in the germline V gene, CDR1 is SGHRS while CDR2 is YFSETQ. The rearranged chain carries TRBV5-1 and TRBJ1-1; no D gene is confidently identified. The sample comprised PBMCs. The clonotype comes from a girl aged 2-15 years in good health and CMV-seropositive. The CDR3 in this case is CASSFAENTEAFF. The sequenced DNA: TGCGCCAGCAGCTTTGCAGAGAACACTGAAGCTTTCTTT.